One and the same sample provided the 17 T cell receptor beta chains below, sequenced in a study of blood T cell repertoires in COVID-19. Measured with immunoSEQ multiplex PCR; TCRdb has only the in-frame clones, and not every one. The sample lists roughly 230,000 clones, about 80% occurring once. The sample consisted of PBMCs or T cells enriched from blood (not recorded which). The origin of the receptors is a man aged 50-59 years who had recovered from COVID-19.

The chain employs TRBV9 and TRBJ2-2, with 12 bases matching TRBD2. The J segment lost 0 bases and the V segment lost 4 bases, leaving 13 bases of the junction unmatched. This CDR3 spans 20 amino acids. Germline CDR1 SGDLS, CDR2 YYNGEE. For the CDR3, the DNA is TGTGCCAGCAGCACCACTCGACTAGCGGGAGCCAATTCGAACACCGGGGAGCTGTTTTTT. This codes for CASSTTRLAGANSNTGELFF.

The chain is built from TRBV7-3 and TRBJ2-1, with D perhaps matching TRBD1 (6 bases). The length of the CDR3 is 12 residues. Trimming pared 5 bases from V and 7 bases from J, leaving 9 bases between. In germline, CDR1 is SGHTA, CDR2 FQGTGA. The CDR3 is CASSRQGNEQFF. The CDR3 DNA reads as TGTGCCAGCAGCAGGCAGGGGAATGAGCAGTTCTTC. The variable domain in full, with the rest retrieved from reference TRBV7-3 and TRBJ2-1, is GAGVSQTPSNKVTEKGKYVELRCDPISGHTALYWYRQSLGQGPEFLIYFQGTGAADDSGLPNDRFFAVRPEGSVSTLKIQRTERGDSAVYLCASSRQGNEQFFGPGTRLTVL.

The chain has TRBV7-2 and TRBJ2-7; 11 bases map to TRBD1. This CDR3 spans 15 amino acids. Per the germline V gene, CDR1 is SGHTA and CDR2 is FQGNSA. V lost 4 bases, J lost 3 bases, and 5 bases stayed unmatched. The CDR3 region is CASSYGTGGFYEQYF. The CDR3 nucleotides read TGTGCCAGCAGCTACGGGACAGGGGGGTTCTACGAGCAGTACTTC. Looking up the rest from reference TRBV7-2 and TRBJ2-7 gives the full variable domain: GAGVSQSPSNKVTEKGKDVELRCDPISGHTALYWYRQSLGQGLEFLIYFQGNSAPDKSGLPSDRFSAERTGGSVSTLTIQRTQQEDSAVYLCASSYGTGGFYEQYFGPGTRLTVT.

This clone was seen many times. This chain uses TRBV18 with TRBJ2-7; D is ambiguous. V dropped 3 bases and J dropped 2 bases, with 11 bases sitting between them. Germline V gene data show CDR1 as KGHSH and CDR2 as LQKENI. The CDR3 consists of 14 residues. The chain's CDR3 is CASSPPPGTYEQYF. CDR3 sequence (DNA): TGTGCCAGCTCACCGCCCCCAGGTACCTACGAGCAGTACTTC.

CDR3 nucleotides: TGTGCCACCCAGCCGGCGGGACAGAAAACGAACACTGAAGCTTTCTTT. Protein sequence: CATQPAGQKTNTEAFF. The chain has TRBV10-3 and TRBJ1-1; TRBD1 aligns across 7 bases. The CDR3 has 16 residues. V lost 10 bases, J lost 1 base, and 15 bases stayed unmatched. CDR1 ENHRY and CDR2 SYGVKD come from the germline V gene.

This chain joins TRBV2 and TRBJ2-7, with a tentative D call TRBD2 (5 bases). This CDR3 comprises 12 residues. CDR1 and CDR2 from the germline V gene are SNHLY and FYNNEI. The V end was cut by 7 bases, the J end by 3 bases, with 10 bases between. CDR3 amino acids: CASNGENYEQYF. As DNA, the CDR3 is TGTGCCAGCAACGGGGAGAACTACGAGCAGTACTTC.

V usage is TRBV6-5 and J usage is TRBJ1-1; D might be TRBD1 (6 bases). V lost 2 bases to trimming and J lost 4 bases, with 8 bases between them. Germline V lookup: CDR1 MNHEY, CDR2 SVGAGI. The CDR3 runs 13 residues. CDR3 loop: CASSYLRGTEAFF. CDR3 nucleotide sequence: TGTGCCAGCAGTTACCTCAGGGGCACTGAAGCTTTCTTT.

The chain recombines TRBV6-5 with TRBJ1-2; 7 nucleotides match TRBD1. V gave up 7 bases and J gave up 4 bases; unmatched junction bases: 6. This CDR3 is built from 13 residues. Germline CDR1 and CDR2: MNHEY and SVGAGI. As DNA, the CDR3 is TGTGCCAGCAAGACAGGGATGCTCTATGGCTACACCTTC. It translates to CASKTGMLYGYTF.

The chain employs TRBV7-2 and TRBJ2-7, with D perhaps TRBD1 (5 bases). The CDR3 has 14 residues. Germline V CDR1 and CDR2: SGHTA, FQGNSA. Between the trimmed V and J ends, which lost 1 base and 6 bases, there was a span of 13 bases. The CDR3 region is CASSLDRILLEQYF. The DNA for the CDR3 is TGTGCCAGCAGCTTAGACAGGATCCTCCTCGAGCAGTACTTC.

The chain employs TRBV6-5 and TRBJ1-2; D possibly corresponds to TRBD1 (5 bases). Germline values: CDR1 MNHEY, CDR2 SVGAGI. The CDR3 runs 15 residues. Trimming removed 3 bases from V and 4 bases from J, with 15 bases in between. CDR3 protein: CASSYAGGEGYGYTF. For the CDR3, the DNA is TGTGCCAGCAGTTATGCCGGGGGAGAAGGCTATGGCTACACCTTC.

V usage is TRBV6-2 or TRBV6-3 and J usage is TRBJ1-4; D is perhaps TRBD1 (5 bases). Germline CDR1 and CDR2: MNHEY and SVGEGT. The V gene lost 2 bases and the J gene lost 0 bases, with 13 bases spanning the gap. The CDR3 sequence is 17 residues long. In DNA, the CDR3 is TGTGCCAGCAGTTACGGAGGGACCGACGCAACTAATGAAAAACTGTTTTTT. Encoded protein: CASSYGGTDATNEKLFF.

This clone has only a few counts. The V and J genes are TRBV27 and TRBJ2-3; 9 bases are shared with TRBD1. V was clipped by 1 base and J by 8 bases; unmatched bases: 10. The germline V gene has CDR1 MNHEY and CDR2 SMNVEV (reference sequence). This CDR3 is built from 16 residues. The CDR3 coding sequence is TGTGCCAGCAGTTTATGGATCCCGGGACAGGGTCGTACGCAGTATTTT. The encoded protein is CASSLWIPGQGRTQYF.

This clone was detected once. J is TRBJ1-4 and V is TRBV4-2; TRBD1 is a possible D gene (5 bases). V dropped 1 base and J dropped 7 bases, with 10 bases sitting between them. Germline CDR1 is LGHNA and CDR2 is YNFKEQ. This CDR3 comprises 14 residues. This CDR3 is CASSQGPGGEKLFF. The CDR3 DNA reads as TGTGCCAGCAGCCAAGGACCCGGGGGTGAAAAACTGTTTTTT.

The J gene is TRBJ1-5, the V gene TRBV7-2, with D unclear. Looked up from germline, CDR1 is SGHTA and CDR2 is FQGNSA. This CDR3 region has 13 residues. The germline V and J ends were trimmed by 5 bases and 3 bases, with 8 bases remaining between them. DNA of the CDR3: TGTGCCAGCAGCAGTAGAACCAATCAGCCCCAGCATTTT. Its translation: CASSSRTNQPQHF.

On this clone: The sample has other DNA sequences that encode this CDR3 too. The rearrangement uses TRBV29-1 and TRBJ2-7, with D perhaps TRBD1 (5 bases). V was shortened by 3 bases and J by 4 bases, with 16 bases between the two germline ends. Per germline, CDR1 SQVTM and CDR2 ANQGSEA. This CDR3 has 14 amino acids. The CDR3: CSVEYLGQPYEQYF. The CDR3 DNA follows: TGCAGCGTTGAGTATTTGGGGCAGCCATACGAGCAGTACTTC.

V usage is TRBV6-4 and J usage is TRBJ2-3; perhaps TRBD2 as D (5 bases). CDR3 length equals 15 residues. Trimming left V 6 bases short and J 0 bases short, with 13 bases between. Germline V gene data show CDR1 as MRHNA and CDR2 as SNTAGT. The CDR3 DNA sequence: TGTGCCAGCAGCCCGTTGGAGGCCAGCACAGATACGCAGTATTTT. Protein sequence: CASSPLEASTDTQYF.

The chain uses TRBV30 and TRBJ2-1, with TRBD2 matching over 9 bases. Germline V gene lookup returns CDR1 GTSNPN and CDR2 SVGIG (reference sequence). The CDR3 loop spans 16 amino acids. V lost 1 base, J lost 7 bases, and 11 bases stayed unmatched. CDR3 coding DNA: TGTGCCTGGAGTGGGTGGACTAGCGTGGGAATAAATGAGCAGTTCTTC. This codes for CAWSGWTSVGINEQFF.